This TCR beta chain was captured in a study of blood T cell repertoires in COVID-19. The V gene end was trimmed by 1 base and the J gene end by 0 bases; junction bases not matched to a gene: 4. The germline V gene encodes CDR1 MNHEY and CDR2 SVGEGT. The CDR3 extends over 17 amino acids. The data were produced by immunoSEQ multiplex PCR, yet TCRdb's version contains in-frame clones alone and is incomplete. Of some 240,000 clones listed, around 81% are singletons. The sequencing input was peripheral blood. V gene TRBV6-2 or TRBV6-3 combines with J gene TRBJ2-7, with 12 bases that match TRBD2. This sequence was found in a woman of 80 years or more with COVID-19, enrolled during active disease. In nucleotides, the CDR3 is TGTGCCAGCAGTTACTACGGACTAGCGGGGACCTCCTACGAGCAGTACTTC. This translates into CASSYYGLAGTSYEQYF.